This paragraph covers one TCR beta chain sequence. Its antigen is as yet unknown. These data originate in a study of cytotoxic CD8 clonotypes in ibrutinib-treated CLL. Across the study: Mean productive templates were approximately 240,000; mean productive rearrangements were around 91,000.

Assay: immunoSEQ multiplex PCR; the TCRdb copy retains only in-frame clones and omits some. The table shows about 130,000 clones, with 79% occurring only once. Overall study findings and caveats: Clonotypes that were public were uncommon, and they contracted or stayed stable on treatment. While tracking circulating CD8+ T-cell counts, baseline clonality exceeded that of age-matched healthy donors.

The sequencing used PBMCs, collected after 12 months of ibrutinib treatment. This sequence originates from a human donor with chronic lymphocytic leukemia.

CDR3 in amino acids: CASSYSLGGTDTQYF. Here the CDR3 DNA reads TGTGCCAGCAGTTACTCTCTAGGTGGCACAGATACGCAGTATTTT. This rearrangement joins TRBV6-6 to TRBJ2-3; no reliable D call. V was clipped by 0 bases and J by 1 base, with 8 bases between them. The CDR3 has 15 residues. Germline V gives CDR1 MNHNY, CDR2 SVGAGI (reference sequence).